This T cell receptor beta chain was sequenced in a study of glioma-infiltrating T cells after dendritic cell vaccination. The CDR3 totals 12 residues. Germline assignment: CDR1 SGHTA and CDR2 FQGNSA. V lost 1 base to trimming and J lost 7 bases, with 5 bases between them. Using immunoSEQ multiplex PCR, the repertoire was profiled, and TCRdb retains in-frame clones only, with some absent. The data contain around 96,000 clones, about 79% of them singletons. This clonotype was obtained from a human donor with glioblastoma. The sequences come from blood, collected before dendritic cell vaccination. The chain links TRBV7-2 to TRBJ1-5; D not certain. The CDR3 DNA reads as TGTGCCAGCAGCTTAGTTGGCCAGCCCCAGCATTTT. Its protein is CASSLVGQPQHF.